The present T cell receptor beta chain was sequenced within a study of T-cell reconstitution after alpha-beta-depleted transplantation in children. Library preparation (for TCRbeta) was performed with unique molecular identifiers. Using its own MiXCR run on the PCR reads, TCRdb lists one record per CDR3 protein. The data hold around 130,000 distinct CDR3 sequences, with more than 9.5% observed a single time. This CDR3 has 15 amino acids. Trimming took 2 bases from V and 0 from J, leaving 8 bases between them. The sequence derives from a girl less than two years old who had a stem cell transplant for combined immunodeficiency, so the T cells may come from the graft donor. The gene calls are TRBV12-3 or TRBV12-4 and TRBJ1-3; D remains unclear. Sequencing was performed on PBMCs, mostly from graft donor cells, taken 180 days after TCRalphabeta/CD19-depleted stem cell transplant. CDR3 DNA: TGTGCCAGCAGTTTAAATACCAACTCTGGAAACACCATATATTTT. Encoded protein: CASSLNTNSGNTIYF.